Listed below are T cell receptor beta chains from one sample, sequenced in a study of graft-versus-host responses after intestinal transplantation. TCRdb's copy holds only in-frame clones and misses some; the assay was immunoSEQ multiplex PCR. The sample includes 40,000 to 55,000 clones, roughly 91% of them seen just once. Sequenced here: PBMCs, sampled 524 days after transplant. The receptors shown here come from a human patient who received an intestinal transplant, so some T cells may come from the graft donor. CDR3s include the opening cysteine and the closing phenylalanine or tryptophan. Fields, in order: V gene, D gene, clone size, J gene, CDR3 DNA, CDR3 protein. A D gene is named only where the DNA matches it firmly. Not every row has a clone size; where given, it reads once, few, many or a size class.

>TRBV7-3|-|-|TRBJ2-3
TGTGCCAGCAGCTCGGGACGAGATACGCAGTATTTT
CASSSGRDTQYF
>TRBV13|-|-|TRBJ2-7
TGTGCCAGCAGCGGGATCTCCTACGAGCAGTACTTC
CASSGISYEQYF
>TRBV28|TRBD2|-|TRBJ2-7
TGTGCCAGCAGTTTCCCCGGGACTAGAAACGAGCAGTACTTC
CASSFPGTRNEQYF
>TRBV6-1|TRBD1|-|TRBJ1-2
TGTGCCAGCAGTATGCGGACAGGGGGTAACTATGGCTACACCTTT
CASSMRTGGNYGYTF
>TRBV28|TRBD1|-|TRBJ1-6
TGTGCCAGCAGTTGGACCCCGACAGGGCCTAATTCACCCCTCCACTTT
CASSWTPTGPNSPLHF
>TRBV5-6|TRBD2|-|TRBJ2-7
TGTGCCAGCAGCTTGGTTGGTCGGGGGGGCACGGGGCAGTACTTC
CASSLVGRGGTGQYF
>TRBV4-1|TRBD2|-|TRBJ2-1
TGCGCCAGCAGCCAAGAAAGCGGGACTAGCGGGAACTACAATGAGCAGTTCTTC
CASSQESGTSGNYNEQFF
>TRBV9|-|-|TRBJ2-2
TGTGCCAGCAGCGTAGAGGTATTCGCAGGGGCGGTCGGGGAGCTGTTTTTT
CASSVEVFAGAVGELFF
>TRBV9|-|once|TRBJ1-4
TGTGCCAGCAGCCCACCTCATGAGGAAAAACTGTTTTTT
CASSPPHEEKLFF
>TRBV27|TRBD1|-|TRBJ2-2
TGTGCCAGCAAGTGGACAGGGGAGGTCGGGGAGCTGTTTTTT
CASKWTGEVGELFF
>TRBV2|TRBD2|-|TRBJ2-1
TGTGCCAGCAGTGAATGGCGGGAGTTGTACAATGAGCAGTTCTTC
CASSEWRELYNEQFF
>TRBV11-2|-|-|TRBJ1-1
TGTGCCAGCAGCTTAGGCTCGGAAGCTTTCTTT
CASSLGSEAFF
>TRBV6-6|TRBD1|-|TRBJ1-5
TGTGCCAGCACCACGGGGACAGGGGGCAATCAGCCCCAGCATTTT
CASTTGTGGNQPQHF
>TRBV6-5|-|few|TRBJ1-2
TGTGCCAGCAGAATTCCGGGACAACGGGGCTACACCTTC
CASRIPGQRGYTF
>TRBV12-5|TRBD2|-|TRBJ2-1
TGTGCTAGCGGGACTGGACTAGCGACCTACAATGAGCAGTTCTTC
CASGTGLATYNEQFF
>TRBV27|-|-|TRBJ2-3
TGTGCCAGCAGTTTATCGTATGGGGGCACAGATACGCAGTATTTT
CASSLSYGGTDTQYF
>TRBV27|-|-|TRBJ2-1
TGTGCCAGCAGTTTTAGGTACAATGAGCAGTTCTTC
CASSFRYNEQFF
>TRBV5-1|TRBD2|-|TRBJ2-5
TGCGCCAGCAGCTTGCGTCGTGGGGCTAGCGGGCAAGAGACCCAGTACTTC
CASSLRRGASGQETQYF
>TRBV5-1|TRBD1|-|TRBJ2-3
TGCGCCAGCAGCATGGGACAGGGCACAGATACGCAGTATTTT
CASSMGQGTDTQYF
>TRBV9|-|once|TRBJ2-7
TGTGCCAGCAGCGACAATAACTACGAGCAGTACTTC
CASSDNNYEQYF
>TRBV6-6|-|-|TRBJ1-4
TGTGCCAGCAGTTACTCGCCCCGAAGCGGCCTCCAATTT
CASSYSPRSGLQF
>TRBV5-4|TRBD2|once|TRBJ2-4
TGTGCCAGCAGCCGCGGGACTAGCGGGAGTTGGTCCAAAAACATTCAGTACTTC
CASSRGTSGSWSKNIQYF
>TRBV15|-|once|TRBJ2-1
TGTGCCACCAGCAGTTGGGGGGTGAATGAGCAGTTCTTC
CATSSWGVNEQFF
>TRBV4-3|TRBD1|-|TRBJ2-3
TGCGCCAGCAGCCAAGAAAACAGGGGTAGGGATACGCAGTATTTT
CASSQENRGRDTQYF
>TRBV19|-|-|TRBJ2-2
TGTGCCAGTAGTACCCCCCTGGCAGCTAAGAACACCGGGGAGCTGTTTTTT
CASSTPLAAKNTGELFF
>TRBV6-6|TRBD2|-|TRBJ2-7
TGTGCCAGCAGAGGCGGGGGACACGAGCAGTACTTC
CASRGGGHEQYF
>TRBV5-5|-|once|TRBJ2-7
TGTGCCAGCAGCTTCGGGACGTCCGCCTACGAGCAGTACTTC
CASSFGTSAYEQYF
>TRBV7-3|-|-|TRBJ2-1
TGTGCCAGCAGCTTAACCAGGGGCAATGAGCAGTTCTTC
CASSLTRGNEQFF
>TRBV19|-|-|TRBJ2-3
TGTGCCAGTAGTACCTCACGTTACACAGATACGCAGTATTTT
CASSTSRYTDTQYF
>TRBV5-1|TRBD2|once|TRBJ2-1
TGCGCCAGCAGCGTGACTAGCGGAAGCTCCTACAATGAGCAGTTCTTC
CASSVTSGSSYNEQFF
>TRBV19|TRBD1|once|TRBJ2-5
TGTGCCAGTAGTATAGGGACAGGGGGCCAAGAGACCCAGTACTTC
CASSIGTGGQETQYF
>TRBV6-4|TRBD2|-|TRBJ2-7
TGTGCCATCCGACGTAACGACTCGCGGGAGGGCTTTTACGAGCAGTACTTC
CAIRRNDSREGFYEQYF
>TRBV7-2|TRBD2|-|TRBJ2-5
TGTGCCAGCAGTCTTAACGGGGGGTCCGTGATCGCAGAGACCCAGTACTTC
CASSLNGGSVIAETQYF
>TRBV2|TRBD2|-|TRBJ2-7
TGTGCCAGCATACTAGCGGGAGGTGCGTTGTCCTACGAGCAGTACTTC
CASILAGGALSYEQYF
>TRBV27|-|-|TRBJ2-7
TGTGCCAGCAGTTTATCGAATTTCGCCTACGAGCAGTACTTC
CASSLSNFAYEQYF
>TRBV30|-|-|TRBJ2-7
TGTGCCTGGAGTGTAGGGCTAGCGTACGAGCAGTACTTC
CAWSVGLAYEQYF
>TRBV6-5|-|-|TRBJ1-3
TGTGCCAGCAGCTTTCACTCTGGAAACACCATATATTTT
CASSFHSGNTIYF
>TRBV4-2|-|-|TRBJ2-1
TGTGCCAGCAGCCTTTTTGGGGGGTCTGCCTACAATGAGCAGTTCTTC
CASSLFGGSAYNEQFF
>TRBV10-3|-|-|TRBJ1-5
TGTGCCATCAGTGAGTCAGGTGGTCAGCCCCAGCATTTT
CAISESGGQPQHF
>TRBV6-1|-|-|TRBJ1-5
TGTGCCAGCAGTGGAAGGGGGAGGAACAATCAGCCCCAGCATTTT
CASSGRGRNNQPQHF
>TRBV4-1|-|-|TRBJ1-2
TGCGCCAGCAGCCAAGATCTAGGGGGTGCCTATGGCTACACCTTC
CASSQDLGGAYGYTF
>TRBV9|TRBD2|-|TRBJ2-6
TGTGCCAGCAGCGGGACTAGTCAGCTCTCTGGGGCCAACGTCCTGACTTTC
CASSGTSQLSGANVLTF
>TRBV7-8|TRBD1|-|TRBJ2-7
TGTGCCAGCGTAACAGGGGATAGCTACGAGCAGTACTTC
CASVTGDSYEQYF
>TRBV4-1|-|-|TRBJ1-5
TGCGCCAGCAGCCAAGACATAAATCAGCCCCAGCATTTT
CASSQDINQPQHF
>TRBV11-2|-|few|TRBJ2-7
TGTGCCAGCAGCTTTCGAACAGGGCCCTACGAGCAGTACTTC
CASSFRTGPYEQYF
>TRBV29-1|-|-|TRBJ2-7
TGCAGCGTTAGCTCCAGGGGTCTTCGCGAGCAGTACTTC
CSVSSRGLREQYF
>TRBV28|TRBD2|-|TRBJ2-1
TGTGCCACCGAAAGCGGGAAGAACAATGAGCAGTTCTTC
CATESGKNNEQFF
>TRBV6-5|-|-|TRBJ1-2
TGTGCCAGCAGTTACAGAGGAGGAGACTATGGCTACACCTTC
CASSYRGGDYGYTF
>TRBV5-1|TRBD1|-|TRBJ1-4
TGCGCCAGCAGCGGAACGACAGGGGCCGTCTATGAAAAACTGTTTTTT
CASSGTTGAVYEKLFF
>TRBV7-8|-|once|TRBJ2-2
TGTGCCAGCAGCTTAGCTCGTGAGGGGACCGGGGAGCTGTTTTTT
CASSLAREGTGELFF
>TRBV7-9|-|-|TRBJ1-5
TGTGCCAGCAGCTTACAGGGCAATCAGCCCCAGCATTTT
CASSLQGNQPQHF
>TRBV7-2|-|-|TRBJ1-5
TGTGCCAGCAGCCCAGTGAGTGAATTCAATCAGCCCCAGCATTTT
CASSPVSEFNQPQHF
>TRBV18|TRBD1|-|TRBJ2-7
TGTGCCAGCTCGCGGGACAGGCGTTCCTACGAGCAGTACTTC
CASSRDRRSYEQYF
>TRBV2|-|-|TRBJ2-2
TGTGCCAGCAGCCCCGACTCCGGGGAGCTGTTTTTT
CASSPDSGELFF
>TRBV2|TRBD1|-|TRBJ2-7
TGTGCCAGCAGTGGGGGACAGGCTCGGATCTACGAGCAGTACTTC
CASSGGQARIYEQYF